This T cell receptor beta chain was recovered during a study of molecular identifiers for immune sequencing clone quantification. Study findings and constraints: Over 98% of effector molecules, yet under 1% of naive-cell molecules, were held by clones above 20 RNA copies.

This CDR3 contains 16 residues. V shed 3 bases and J 2 bases; nucleotides not matched to a gene: 13. CDR1 and CDR2 from the germline V gene are DFQATT and SNEGSKA (reference sequence). This clonotype was observed many times. The antigen is not known. TCRdb ran MiXCR on the PCR reads and lists one entry per CDR3 protein. The sample consists of over 600,000 distinct CDR3 sequences, 15% to 20% of them appearing once. This receptor was taken from a human donor in good health. Some libraries in this study had Jurkat cell RNA spiked in. J is TRBJ2-7 and V is TRBV20-1; 7 nucleotides agree with TRBD2. The sample comprised naive CD8+ T cells from blood, with Jurkat cell RNA spiked in. Subset noted: FACS-sorted CD8+CD4-CCR7+CD45RA+ naive T cells. For the CDR3, the DNA is TGCAGTGCTAGTCACACACACGGGGGGAGGGCCTACGAGCAGTACTTC. It encodes CSASHTHGGRAYEQYF.